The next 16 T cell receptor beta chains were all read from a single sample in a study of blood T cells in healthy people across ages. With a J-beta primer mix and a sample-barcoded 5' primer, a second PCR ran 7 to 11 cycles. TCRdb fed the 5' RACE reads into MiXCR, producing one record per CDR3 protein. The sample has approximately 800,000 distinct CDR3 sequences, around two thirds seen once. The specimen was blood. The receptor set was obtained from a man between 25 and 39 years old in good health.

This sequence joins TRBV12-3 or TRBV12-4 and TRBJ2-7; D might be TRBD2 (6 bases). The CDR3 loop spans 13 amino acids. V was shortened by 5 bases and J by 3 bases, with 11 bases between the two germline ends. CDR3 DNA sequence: TGTGCCAGCAGTGTTACTAGCAACTACGAGCAGTACTTC. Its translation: CASSVTSNYEQYF.

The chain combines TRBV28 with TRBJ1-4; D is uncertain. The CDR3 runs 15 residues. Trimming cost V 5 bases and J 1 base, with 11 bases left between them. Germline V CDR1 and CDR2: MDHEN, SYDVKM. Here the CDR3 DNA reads TGTGCCAGCAGTGGCATTGTGATAACTAATGAAAAACTGTTTTTT. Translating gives CASSGIVITNEKLFF.

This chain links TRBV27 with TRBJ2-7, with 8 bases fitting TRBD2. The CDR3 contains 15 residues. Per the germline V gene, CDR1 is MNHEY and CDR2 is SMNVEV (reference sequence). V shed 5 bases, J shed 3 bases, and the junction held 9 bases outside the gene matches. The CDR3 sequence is CASSAGGSSRYEQYF. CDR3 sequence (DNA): TGTGCCAGCAGTGCGGGGGGAAGTTCCCGCTACGAGCAGTACTTC.

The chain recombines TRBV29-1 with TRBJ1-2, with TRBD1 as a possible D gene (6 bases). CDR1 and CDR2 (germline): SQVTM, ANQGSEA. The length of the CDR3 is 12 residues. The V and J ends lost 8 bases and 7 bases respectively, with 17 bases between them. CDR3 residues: CSIGQPTGGYTF. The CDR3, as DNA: TGCAGCATAGGACAGCCAACGGGTGGCTACACCTTC. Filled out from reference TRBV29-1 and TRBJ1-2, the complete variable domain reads SAVISQKPSRDICQRGTSLTIQCQVDSQVTMMFWYRQQPGQSLTLIATANQGSEATYESGFVIDKFPISRPNLTFSTLTVSNMSPEDSSIYLCSIGQPTGGYTFGSGTRLTVV.

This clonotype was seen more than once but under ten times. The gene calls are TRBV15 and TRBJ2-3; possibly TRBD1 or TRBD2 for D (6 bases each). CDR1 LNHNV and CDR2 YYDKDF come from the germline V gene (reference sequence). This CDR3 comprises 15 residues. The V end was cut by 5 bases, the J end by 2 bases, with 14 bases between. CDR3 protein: CATSRGGLYTDTQYF. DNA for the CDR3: TGTGCCACCAGCCGAGGGGGGCTCTACACAGATACGCAGTATTTT.

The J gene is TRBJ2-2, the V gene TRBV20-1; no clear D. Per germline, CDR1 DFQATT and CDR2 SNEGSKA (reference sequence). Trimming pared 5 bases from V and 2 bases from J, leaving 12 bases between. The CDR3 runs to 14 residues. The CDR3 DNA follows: TGCAGTGCTTTCCAGTTCCCAAACACCGGGGAGCTGTTTTTT. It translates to CSAFQFPNTGELFF.

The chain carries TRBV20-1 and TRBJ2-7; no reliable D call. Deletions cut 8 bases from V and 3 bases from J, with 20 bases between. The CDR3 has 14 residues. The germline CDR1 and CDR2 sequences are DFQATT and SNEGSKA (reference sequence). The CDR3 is CSTSGQEELYEQYF. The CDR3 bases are TGCAGTACCTCCGGGCAAGAGGAACTCTACGAGCAGTACTTC.

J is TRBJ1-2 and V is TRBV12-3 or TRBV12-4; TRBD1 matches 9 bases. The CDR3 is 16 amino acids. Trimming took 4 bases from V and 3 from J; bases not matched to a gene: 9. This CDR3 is CASSSWDRVHDYGYTF. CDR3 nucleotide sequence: TGTGCCAGCAGTTCCTGGGACAGGGTTCACGACTATGGCTACACCTTC.

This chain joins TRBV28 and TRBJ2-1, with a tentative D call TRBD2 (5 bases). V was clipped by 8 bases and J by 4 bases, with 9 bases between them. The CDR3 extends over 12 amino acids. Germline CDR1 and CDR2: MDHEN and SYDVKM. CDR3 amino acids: CASFPGYNEQFF. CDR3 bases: TGTGCCAGCTTTCCGGGGTACAATGAGCAGTTCTTC.

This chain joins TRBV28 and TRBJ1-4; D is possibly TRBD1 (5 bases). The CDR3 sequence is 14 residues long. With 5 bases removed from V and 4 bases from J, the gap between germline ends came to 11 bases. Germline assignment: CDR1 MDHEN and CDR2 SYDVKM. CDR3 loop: CASSNLGGNEKLFF. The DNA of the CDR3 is TGTGCCAGCAGTAACCTTGGGGGTAATGAAAAACTGTTTTTT.

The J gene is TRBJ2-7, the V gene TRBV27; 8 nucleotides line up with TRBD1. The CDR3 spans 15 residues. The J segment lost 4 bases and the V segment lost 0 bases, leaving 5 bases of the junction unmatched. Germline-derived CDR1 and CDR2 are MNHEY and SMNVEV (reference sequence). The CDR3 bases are TGTGCCAGCAGTTTATCGACAGGGGCGACTTACGAGCAGTACTTC. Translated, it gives CASSLSTGATYEQYF.

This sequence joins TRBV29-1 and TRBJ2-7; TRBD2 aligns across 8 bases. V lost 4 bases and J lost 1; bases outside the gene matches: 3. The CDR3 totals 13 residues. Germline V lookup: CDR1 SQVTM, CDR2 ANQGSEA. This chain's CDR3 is CSVGAGGSYEQYF. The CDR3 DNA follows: TGCAGCGTTGGGGCGGGAGGATCCTACGAGCAGTACTTC.

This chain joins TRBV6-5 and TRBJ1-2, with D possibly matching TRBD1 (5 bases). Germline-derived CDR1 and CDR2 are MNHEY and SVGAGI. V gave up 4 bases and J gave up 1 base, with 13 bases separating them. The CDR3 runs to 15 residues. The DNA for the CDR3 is TGTGCCAGCAGTTCCCCGGGGCGGGGTAACTATGGCTACACCTTC. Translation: CASSSPGRGNYGYTF.

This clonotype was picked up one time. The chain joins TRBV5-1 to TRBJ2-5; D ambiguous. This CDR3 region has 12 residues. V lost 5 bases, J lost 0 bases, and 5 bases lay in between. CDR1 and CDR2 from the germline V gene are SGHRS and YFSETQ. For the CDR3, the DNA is TGCGCCAGCAGACAGAACCAAGAGACCCAGTACTTC. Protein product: CASRQNQETQYF. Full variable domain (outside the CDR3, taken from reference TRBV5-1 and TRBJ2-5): KAGVTQTPRYLIKTRGQQVTLSCSPISGHRSVSWYQQTPGQGLQFLFEYFSETQRNKGNFPGRFSGRQFSNSRSEMNVSTLELGDSALYLCASRQNQETQYFGPGTRLLVL.

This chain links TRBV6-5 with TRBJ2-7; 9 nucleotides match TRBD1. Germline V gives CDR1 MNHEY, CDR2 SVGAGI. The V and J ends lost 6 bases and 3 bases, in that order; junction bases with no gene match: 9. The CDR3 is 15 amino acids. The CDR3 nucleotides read TGTGCCAGCAGGCCGACCGGGACAGGGATCTACGAGCAGTACTTC. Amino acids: CASRPTGTGIYEQYF.

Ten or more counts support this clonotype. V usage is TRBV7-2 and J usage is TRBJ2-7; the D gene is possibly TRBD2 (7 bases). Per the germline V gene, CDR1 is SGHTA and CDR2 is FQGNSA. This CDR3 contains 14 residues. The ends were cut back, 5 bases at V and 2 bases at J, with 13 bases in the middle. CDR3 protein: CASSPGGRTYEQYF. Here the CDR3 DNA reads TGTGCCAGCAGCCCGGGGGGCAGGACCTACGAGCAGTACTTC.